These 10 T cell receptor beta chains came from one sample sequenced in a study of T-cell memory formation after mild COVID-19. TCRdb used MiXCR to reprocess the 5' RACE reads, holding one entry per CDR3 protein. Among about 290,000 distinct CDR3 sequences, around a sixth were seen once, and the ten largest hold 22%. The source material was PBMCs or a T cell subset sorted from them (not recorded which). Receptors were obtained from a man in his late teens or twenties who had mild COVID-19 (a few samples of this study predate the infection). Cell type and time point are not known.

There are a few counts of this clonotype. The rearrangement uses TRBV4-2 and TRBJ1-2, with TRBD1 identical over 9 bases. Germline CDR1 LGHNA, CDR2 YNFKEQ. The CDR3 contains 16 residues. With V trimmed by 3 bases and J by 1 base, 6 bases remained unmatched. The CDR3 here is CASSHLQGAVNYGYTF. The CDR3 nucleotides are TGTGCCAGCAGCCACCTACAGGGGGCGGTTAACTATGGCTACACCTTC.

A few counts support this clonotype. This chain uses TRBV9 with TRBJ2-7; no clear D gene. Trimming pared 1 base from V and 4 bases from J, leaving 9 bases between. The CDR3 length is 13 residues. CDR1 is SGDLS, CDR2 YYNGEE, per germline. CDR3: CASSVSSGYEQYF. Here the CDR3 DNA reads TGTGCCAGCAGCGTATCCTCGGGTTACGAGCAGTACTTC.

This clonotype was seen at least ten times. The chain joins TRBV5-1 to TRBJ2-2; D is unclear. The CDR3 contains 15 residues. Germline assignment: CDR1 SGHRS and CDR2 YFSETQ. V shed 2 bases and J shed 1 base, with 9 bases lying between them. CDR3 loop: CASSFHELNTGELFF. The DNA for the CDR3 is TGCGCCAGCAGCTTTCATGAACTGAACACCGGGGAGCTGTTTTTT.

This clonotype has a handful of counts. The DNA for the CDR3 is TGTGCCAGCAGGAACAGGGACGGGCGGGGGGACTACACTGAAGCTTTCTTT. This encodes CASRNRDGRGDYTEAFF. The chain couples TRBV6-1 to TRBJ1-1; TRBD1 is a possible D gene (6 bases). Germline V CDR1 and CDR2: MNHNS, SASEGT. This CDR3 spans 17 amino acids. Trimming stripped 6 bases from V and 3 bases from J, with 23 bases between.

This clonotype was seen at least ten times. The chain employs TRBV5-1 and TRBJ2-3; D is perhaps TRBD1 or TRBD2 (6 bases each). Germline V gene sequence: CDR1 SGHRS, CDR2 YFSETQ. The CDR3 totals 16 residues. Trimming left V 0 bases short and J 2 bases short, with 13 bases between. CDR3 nucleotide sequence: TGCGCCAGCAGCTTGGCCGAGGGGGGTCACACAGATACGCAGTATTTT. This sequence encodes CASSLAEGGHTDTQYF.

This clonotype has a count of ten or more. This rearrangement joins TRBV7-2 to TRBJ2-1, with TRBD2 matching 13 bases. With 4 bases clipped from V and 2 bases from J, the junction kept 8 bases outside the gene matches. The germline V gene has CDR1 SGHTA and CDR2 FQGNSA. There are 18 residues in the CDR3. CDR3 sequence reads: CASSSLGTSGVTYNEQFF. The CDR3 coding sequence is TGTGCCAGCAGCTCCCTTGGGACTAGCGGGGTAACCTACAATGAGCAGTTCTTC.

This clonotype was seen many times. J is TRBJ1-2 and V is TRBV15; 7 bases agree with TRBD1. The CDR3 consists of 14 residues. Germline trimming cut 0 bases from V and 7 bases from J; bases unmatched to any gene: 5. Looked up from germline, CDR1 is LNHNV and CDR2 is YYDKDF (reference sequence). The CDR3 region has the DNA TGTGCCACCAGCAGAGACCCCCGACAGGGTGGCTACACCTTC. Encoded protein: CATSRDPRQGGYTF.

The V gene is TRBV25-1, the J gene TRBJ1-1, with TRBD1 matching 10 bases. The ends lost 8 bases at V and 1 base at J; junction bases unmatched: 7. The germline V gene encodes CDR1 MGHDK and CDR2 SYGVNS. The CDR3 covers 15 residues. CDR3 amino acids: CASLQDRGWNTEAFF. The CDR3 DNA reads as TGTGCCAGCCTGCAGGACAGGGGGTGGAACACTGAAGCTTTCTTT.

The chain couples TRBV2 to TRBJ2-3, with D tentatively TRBD2 (6 bases). CDR3 length: 15 amino acids. The V gene's germline CDR1 is SNHLY and CDR2 FYNNEI. Trimming took 6 bases from V and 11 from J, leaving 24 bases between them. CDR3 coding DNA: TGTGCCAGCAGATACTTTCACTCCACGGAGGGCGGGCAGTATTTT. It codes for CASRYFHSTEGGQYF.

This clonotype has more than one count but fewer than ten. V gene TRBV24-1 combines with J gene TRBJ2-2, with TRBD1 as a possible D gene (6 bases). This CDR3 contains 14 residues. Trimming took 5 bases from V and 5 from J, leaving 11 bases between them. Germline CDR1 is KGHDR and CDR2 is SFDVKD. The CDR3 DNA reads as TGTGCCACCAGTGGATCAGGGGTGACCGGGGAGCTGTTTTTT. Translating gives CATSGSGVTGELFF.